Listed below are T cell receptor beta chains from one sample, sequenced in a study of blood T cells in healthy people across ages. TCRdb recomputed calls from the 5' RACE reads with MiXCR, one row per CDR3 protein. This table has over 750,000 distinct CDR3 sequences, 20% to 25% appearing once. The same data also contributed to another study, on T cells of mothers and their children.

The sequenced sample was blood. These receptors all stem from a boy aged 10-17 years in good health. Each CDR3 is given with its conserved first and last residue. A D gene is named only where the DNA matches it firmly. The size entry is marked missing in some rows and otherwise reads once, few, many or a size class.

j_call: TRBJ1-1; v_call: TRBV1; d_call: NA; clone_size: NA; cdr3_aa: CTSSHLGHLNTEAFF; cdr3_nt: TGCACCAGCAGCCATTTAGGACATCTGAACACTGAAGCTTTCTTT
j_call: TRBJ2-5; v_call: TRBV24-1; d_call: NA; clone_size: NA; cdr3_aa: CATSDWGRQETQYF; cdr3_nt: TGTGCCACCAGTGATTGGGGACGGCAAGAGACCCAGTACTTC
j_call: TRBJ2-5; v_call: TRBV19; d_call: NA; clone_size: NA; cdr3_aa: CASGTPQETQYF; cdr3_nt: TGTGCCAGTGGGACACCCCAAGAGACCCAGTACTTC
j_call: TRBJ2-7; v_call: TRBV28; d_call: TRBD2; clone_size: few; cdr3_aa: CASNSVAGVINYEQYF; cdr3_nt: TGTGCCAGCAATAGCGTAGCGGGAGTTATCAATTACGAGCAGTACTTC
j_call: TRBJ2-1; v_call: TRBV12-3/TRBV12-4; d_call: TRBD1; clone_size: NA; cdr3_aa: CASSSSGTGDNEQFF; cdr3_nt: TGTGCCAGCAGTTCCTCCGGGACAGGGGACAATGAGCAGTTCTTC
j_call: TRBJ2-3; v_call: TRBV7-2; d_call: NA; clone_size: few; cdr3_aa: CASSQEREDTQCF; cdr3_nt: TGTGCCAGCAGCCAAGAGAGAGAAGATACGCAGTGTTTT
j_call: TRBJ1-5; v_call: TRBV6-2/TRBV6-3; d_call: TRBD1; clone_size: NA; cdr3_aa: CASSPLKTGGRQPQHF; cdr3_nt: TGTGCCAGCAGTCCCCTAAAGACAGGGGGCCGACAGCCCCAGCATTTT
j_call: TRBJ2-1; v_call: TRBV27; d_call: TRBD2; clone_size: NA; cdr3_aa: CASSLLPGLARSNEQFF; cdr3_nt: TGTGCCAGCAGCCTACTGCCGGGACTAGCGAGATCCAATGAGCAGTTCTTC
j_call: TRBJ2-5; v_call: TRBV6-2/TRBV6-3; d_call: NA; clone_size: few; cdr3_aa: CASSYAMKETQYF; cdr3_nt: TGTGCCAGCAGTTACGCGATGAAAGAGACCCAGTACTTC
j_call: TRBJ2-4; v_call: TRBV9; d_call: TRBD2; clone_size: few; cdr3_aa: CASSPRGDENIQYF; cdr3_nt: TGTGCCAGCAGCCCCCGGGGGGACGAAAACATTCAGTACTTC
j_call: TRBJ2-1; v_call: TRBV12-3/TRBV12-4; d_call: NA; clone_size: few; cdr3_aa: CASSFYSSGWNNEQFF; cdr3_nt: TGTGCCAGCAGTTTCTACTCGTCAGGGTGGAACAATGAGCAGTTCTTC
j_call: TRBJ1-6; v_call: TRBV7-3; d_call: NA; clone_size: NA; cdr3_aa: CASGLGTEGSPLHF; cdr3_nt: TGTGCCAGCGGCTTGGGCACAGAGGGGTCACCCCTCCACTTT
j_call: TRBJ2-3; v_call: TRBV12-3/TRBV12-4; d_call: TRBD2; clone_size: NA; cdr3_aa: CASLPKTSGGYTDAQYF; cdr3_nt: TGTGCCAGCCTCCCAAAAACTAGCGGGGGTTACACAGATGCGCAGTATTTT
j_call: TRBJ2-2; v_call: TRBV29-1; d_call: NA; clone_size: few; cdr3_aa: CSVLDNSNTGELFF; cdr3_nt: TGCAGCGTTTTAGACAATTCGAACACCGGGGAGCTGTTTTTT
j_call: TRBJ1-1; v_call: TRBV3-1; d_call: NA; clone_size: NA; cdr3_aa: CASSQAGGIEAFF; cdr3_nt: TGTGCCAGCAGCCAAGCGGGGGGCATTGAAGCTTTCTTT
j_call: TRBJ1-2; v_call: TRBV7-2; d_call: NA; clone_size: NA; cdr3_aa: CASSSTDQGYGYTF; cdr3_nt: TGTGCCAGCAGCTCAACCGATCAGGGCTATGGCTACACCTTC
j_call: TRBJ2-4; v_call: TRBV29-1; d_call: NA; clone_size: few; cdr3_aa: CSVIPGAKNIQYF; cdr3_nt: TGCAGCGTTATTCCCGGGGCCAAAAACATTCAGTACTTC
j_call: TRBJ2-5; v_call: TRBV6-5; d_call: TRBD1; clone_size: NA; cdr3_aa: CASNRDRGWETQYF; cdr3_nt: TGTGCCAGCAATCGGGACAGGGGTTGGGAGACCCAGTACTTC
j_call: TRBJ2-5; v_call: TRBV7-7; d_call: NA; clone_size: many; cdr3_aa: CASSLSQGETQYF; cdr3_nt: TGTGCTAGCAGCTTAAGTCAGGGAGAGACCCAGTACTTC
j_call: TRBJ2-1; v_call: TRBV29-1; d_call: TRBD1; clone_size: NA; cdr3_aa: CSVRQGPPDEQFF; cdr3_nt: TGCAGCGTAAGACAGGGGCCTCCGGATGAGCAGTTCTTC
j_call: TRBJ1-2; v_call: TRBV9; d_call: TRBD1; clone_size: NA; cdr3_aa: CASSAGTGNFYGYTF; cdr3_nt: TGTGCCAGCAGCGCCGGGACAGGGAACTTCTATGGCTACACCTTC
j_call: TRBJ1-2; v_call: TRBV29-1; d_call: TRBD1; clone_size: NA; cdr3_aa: CSVETGGMTGWGYTF; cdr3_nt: TGCAGCGTTGAAACGGGCGGAATGACAGGGTGGGGCTACACCTTC
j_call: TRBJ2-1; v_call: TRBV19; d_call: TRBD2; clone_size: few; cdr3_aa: CASSQLAGVTHDGEQFF; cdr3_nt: TGTGCCAGTAGCCAACTAGCGGGAGTAACCCATGACGGAGAGCAGTTCTTC
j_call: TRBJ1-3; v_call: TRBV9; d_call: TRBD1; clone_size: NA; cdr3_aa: CASSPQGNGNTIYF; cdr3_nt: TGTGCCAGCAGCCCACAGGGGAATGGAAACACCATATATTTT
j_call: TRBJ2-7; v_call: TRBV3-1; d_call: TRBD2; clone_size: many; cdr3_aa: CASRLRDYDAYEQYF; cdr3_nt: TGTGCCAGCAGGCTCCGGGACTACGATGCCTACGAGCAGTACTTC
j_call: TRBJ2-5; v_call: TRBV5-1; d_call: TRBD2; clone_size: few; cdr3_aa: CASRTAGGVEETQYF; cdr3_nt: TGCGCCAGCAGGACGGCGGGGGGGGTCGAAGAGACCCAGTACTTC
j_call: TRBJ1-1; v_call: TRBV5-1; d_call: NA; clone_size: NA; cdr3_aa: CASSLVGPPGTEAFF; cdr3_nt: TGCGCCAGCAGCTTGGTCGGTCCCCCGGGGACTGAAGCTTTCTTT
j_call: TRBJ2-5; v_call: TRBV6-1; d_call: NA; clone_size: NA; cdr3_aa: CASSEVRDQETQYF; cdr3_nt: TGTGCCAGCAGTGAAGTTCGAGACCAAGAGACCCAGTACTTC
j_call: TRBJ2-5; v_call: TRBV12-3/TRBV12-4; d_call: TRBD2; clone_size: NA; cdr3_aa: CASRPGTSEVRDERFF; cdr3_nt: TGTGCCAGCAGACCCGGGACTAGCGAGGTCAGGGATGAGCGGTTCTTC
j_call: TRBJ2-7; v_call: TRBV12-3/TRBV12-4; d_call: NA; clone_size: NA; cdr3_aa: CASSSPSGLIYEQYF; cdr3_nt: TGTGCCAGCAGTTCCCCATCGGGACTGATCTACGAGCAGTACTTC
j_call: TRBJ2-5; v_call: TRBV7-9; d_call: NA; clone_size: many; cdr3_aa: CASSLSGMETQYF; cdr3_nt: TGTGCCAGCAGTTTATCAGGGATGGAGACCCAGTACTTC
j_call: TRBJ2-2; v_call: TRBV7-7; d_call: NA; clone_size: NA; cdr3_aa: CASSLAGSPGELFF; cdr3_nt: TGTGCTAGCAGCCTCGCCGGCAGTCCCGGGGAGCTGTTTTTT
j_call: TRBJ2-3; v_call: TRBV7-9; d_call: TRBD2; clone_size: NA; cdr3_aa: CASSLPSSGGTDTQYF; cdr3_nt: TGTGCCAGCAGCTTACCTTCTAGCGGGGGTACAGATACGCAGTATTTT
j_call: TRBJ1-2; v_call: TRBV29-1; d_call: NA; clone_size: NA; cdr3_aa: CSVSDTVDPYGYTF; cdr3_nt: TGCAGCGTTAGTGATACCGTCGACCCCTATGGCTACACCTTC
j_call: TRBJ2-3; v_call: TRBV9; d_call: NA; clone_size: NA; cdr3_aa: CASSVADFTTDTQYF; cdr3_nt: TGTGCCAGCAGCGTAGCGGACTTCACGACAGATACGCAGTATTTT
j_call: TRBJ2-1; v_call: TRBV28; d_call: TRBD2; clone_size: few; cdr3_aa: CASSFGTSGIDEQFF; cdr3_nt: TGTGCCAGCAGTTTTGGGACTAGCGGGATTGATGAGCAGTTCTTC
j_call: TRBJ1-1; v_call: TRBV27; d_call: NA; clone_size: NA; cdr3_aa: CASSLSVYSIVNTEAFF; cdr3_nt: TGTGCCAGCAGTTTATCGGTATACAGCATCGTGAACACTGAAGCTTTCTTT
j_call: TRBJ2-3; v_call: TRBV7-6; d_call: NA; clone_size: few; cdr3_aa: CASSLKEDTQYF; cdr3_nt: TGTGCCAGCAGCTTAAAGGAAGATACGCAGTATTTT
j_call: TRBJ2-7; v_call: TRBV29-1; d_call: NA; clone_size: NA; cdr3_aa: CSVVHRGTYEQYF; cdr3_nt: TGCAGCGTTGTACACCGAGGCACCTACGAGCAGTACTTC
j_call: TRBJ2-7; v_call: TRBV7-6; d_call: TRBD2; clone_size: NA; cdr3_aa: CASSSGGAAYEQYF; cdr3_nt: TGTGCCAGCAGCTCGGGGGGAGCCGCCTACGAGCAGTACTTC
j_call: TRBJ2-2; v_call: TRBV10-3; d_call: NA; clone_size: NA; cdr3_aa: CAISPGLNTGELFF; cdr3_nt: TGTGCCATCAGTCCGGGACTGAACACCGGGGAGCTGTTTTTT
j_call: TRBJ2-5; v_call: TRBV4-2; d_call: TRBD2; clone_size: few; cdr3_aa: CASSPSGGGKETQYF; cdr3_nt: TGTGCCAGCAGCCCGAGTGGGGGGGGAAAAGAGACCCAGTACTTC
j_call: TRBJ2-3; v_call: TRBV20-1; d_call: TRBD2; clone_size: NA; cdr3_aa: CSALGAGEGRYF; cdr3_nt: TGCAGTGCTCTCGGGGCGGGGGAAGGGCGGTATTTT
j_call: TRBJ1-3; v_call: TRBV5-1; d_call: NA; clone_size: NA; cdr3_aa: CASSSGMRGNTIYF; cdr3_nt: TGCGCCAGCAGCTCGGGAATGAGGGGAAACACCATATATTTT
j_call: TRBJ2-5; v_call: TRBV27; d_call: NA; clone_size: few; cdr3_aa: CASSPAFRGGQETQYF; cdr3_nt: TGTGCCAGCAGTCCCGCCTTCAGGGGTGGCCAAGAGACCCAGTACTTC
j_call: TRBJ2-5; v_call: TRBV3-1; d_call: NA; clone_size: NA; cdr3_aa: CASSQAGSGSYQETQYF; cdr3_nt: TGTGCCAGCAGCCAAGCGGGTAGCGGATCGTACCAAGAGACCCAGTACTTC
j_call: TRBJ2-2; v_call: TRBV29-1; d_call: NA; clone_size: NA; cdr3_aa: CSAPAFTGELFF; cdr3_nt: TGCAGCGCCCCAGCTTTCACCGGGGAGCTGTTTTTT
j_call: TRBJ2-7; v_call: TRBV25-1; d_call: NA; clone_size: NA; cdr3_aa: CASSEFGKTGTYEQYF; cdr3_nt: TGTGCCAGCAGTGAATTTGGGAAGACAGGAACCTACGAGCAGTACTTC
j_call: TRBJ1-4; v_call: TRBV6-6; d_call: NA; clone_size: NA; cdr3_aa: CASSSVLEVEKLFF; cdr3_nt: TGTGCCAGCAGTTCCGTCTTGGAGGTCGAAAAACTGTTTTTT
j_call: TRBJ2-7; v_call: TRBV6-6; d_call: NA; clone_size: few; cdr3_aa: CASSSERSYEQYF; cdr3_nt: TGTGCCAGCAGTAGCGAGCGGAGCTACGAGCAGTACTTC
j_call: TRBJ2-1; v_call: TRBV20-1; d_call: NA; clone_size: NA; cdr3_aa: CSARNSFLENNEQFF; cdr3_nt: TGCAGTGCTCGTAACAGCTTCTTAGAAAACAATGAGCAGTTCTTC
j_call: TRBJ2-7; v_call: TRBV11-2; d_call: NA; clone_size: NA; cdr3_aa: CASRNLMGTYEQYF; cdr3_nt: TGTGCCAGCAGAAACCTAATGGGAACCTACGAGCAGTACTTC